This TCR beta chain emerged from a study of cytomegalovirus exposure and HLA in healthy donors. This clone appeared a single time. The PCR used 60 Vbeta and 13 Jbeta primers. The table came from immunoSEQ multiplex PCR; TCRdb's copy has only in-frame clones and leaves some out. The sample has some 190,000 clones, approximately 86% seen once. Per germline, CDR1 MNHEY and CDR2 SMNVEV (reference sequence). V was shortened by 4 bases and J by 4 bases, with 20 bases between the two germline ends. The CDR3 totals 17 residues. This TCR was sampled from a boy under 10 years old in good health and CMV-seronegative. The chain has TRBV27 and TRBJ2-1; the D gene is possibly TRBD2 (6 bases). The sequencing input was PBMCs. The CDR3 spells CASSSPVRAGTYNEQFF. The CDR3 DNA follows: TGTGCCAGCAGTTCCCCAGTAAGAGCGGGTACTTACAATGAGCAGTTCTTC.